The 9 T cell receptor beta chains below all came from one sample that was sequenced in a study of technical replicates of blood from several donors. TCRdb's copy holds only in-frame clones and misses some; the assay was immunoSEQ multiplex PCR. The sample includes 55,000 to 70,000 clones, around 86% of them seen just once. Sequencing was performed on PBMCs. The receptors stem from a human donor in good health. Some clones in this sample may be carry-over from other donors' samples.

The rearrangement links TRBV19 to TRBJ1-5, with no clear D. The V and J ends lost 7 bases and 1 base respectively, with 11 bases between them. Germline values: CDR1 LNHDA, CDR2 SQIVND (reference sequence). This CDR3 spans 14 amino acids. DNA for the CDR3: TGTGCCAGTACCCTCTCTATCAGCAATCAGCCCCAGCATTTT. It specifies CASTLSISNQPQHF.

The chain carries TRBV4-3 and TRBJ2-1; 7 positions agree with TRBD2. Germline V gene data show CDR1 as LGHNA and CDR2 as YSLEER. This CDR3 spans 19 amino acids. With 0 bases clipped from V and 2 bases from J, the junction kept 13 bases outside the gene matches. DNA for the CDR3: TGCGCCAGCAGCCAAGATCATGTTTGGGGAGGGACCGCCTACAATGAGCAGTTCTTC. This codes for CASSQDHVWGGTAYNEQFF.

This clone was picked up a small number of times. The chain has TRBV19 and TRBJ2-6; D gene unclear. The germline V and J ends were trimmed by 3 bases and 0 bases, with 6 bases remaining between them. This CDR3 region has 15 residues. Germline values: CDR1 LNHDA, CDR2 SQIVND (reference sequence). The DNA of the CDR3 is TGTGCCAGTAGTATGCGGATCTCTGGGGCCAACGTCCTGACTTTC. The encoded protein is CASSMRISGANVLTF.

In its sample, this clone was seen a few times. The gene calls are TRBV10-1 and TRBJ1-6; D is unclear. Germline assignment: CDR1 WNHNN and CDR2 SYGVQD (reference sequence). With 8 bases removed from V and 8 bases from J, the gap between germline ends came to 4 bases. This CDR3 has 10 residues. The CDR3 nucleotides are TGCGCCAGCCATCATTCACCCCTCCACTTT. Amino acid sequence: CASHHSPLHF.

This sequence joins TRBV2 and TRBJ2-3, with a tentative D call TRBD1 (6 bases). Between the trimmed V and J ends, which lost 1 base and 6 bases, there was a span of 14 bases. This CDR3 has 15 residues. Per germline, CDR1 SNHLY and CDR2 FYNNEI. The CDR3 DNA sequence: TGTGCCAGCAGTGAAGGGGGGCCGCTTCGGGATACGCAGTATTTT. Amino acids: CASSEGGPLRDTQYF.

This clone was seen just once. The rearrangement joins TRBV6-4 to TRBJ1-6; 8 nucleotides align to TRBD1. The CDR3 is made up of 14 amino acids. Per the germline V gene, CDR1 is MRHNA and CDR2 is SNTAGT. V trimming: 6 bases; J trimming: 7 bases; junction bases outside the gene matches: 5. CDR3 residues: CASRSDRVNSPLHF. The CDR3 DNA follows: TGTGCCAGCAGATCGGACAGGGTGAATTCACCCCTCCACTTT.

This clone has more than one count but fewer than ten. This chain uses TRBV6-5 with TRBJ1-2; 9 nucleotides align to TRBD1. The CDR3 has 14 residues. Germline V CDR1 and CDR2: MNHEY, SVGAGI. V was pared by 5 bases and J by 7 bases, with 8 bases of the junction left unmatched. The CDR3 protein is CASSRRGQGSGYTF. CDR3 bases: TGTGCCAGCAGTCGCCGGGGACAGGGAAGTGGCTACACCTTC.

This chain joins TRBV2 and TRBJ1-5, with D perhaps matching TRBD1 (6 bases). The CDR3 spans 14 residues. V was shortened by 0 bases and J by 4 bases, with 7 bases between the two germline ends. Germline values: CDR1 SNHLY, CDR2 FYNNEI. The CDR3 reads CASSEAGQNQPQHF. In DNA, the CDR3 is TGTGCCAGCAGTGAAGCCGGACAGAATCAGCCCCAGCATTTT.

V is TRBV7-6 and J is TRBJ2-2; D remains ambiguous. Trimming took off 2 bases at V and 2 bases at J, with 12 bases between the two ends. From germline, CDR1 is SGHVS and CDR2 FNYEAQ. The CDR3 totals 16 residues. The CDR3 DNA is TGTGCCAGCAGCTTAAATCTTATTATCAACACCGGGGAGCTGTTTTTT. Translated, it gives CASSLNLIINTGELFF.